This T cell receptor beta chain was sequenced in a study of T-cell reconstitution after alpha-beta-depleted transplantation in children. With 6 bases clipped from V and 9 bases from J, the junction kept 11 bases outside the gene matches. Germline CDR1 and CDR2: MNHEY and SVGAGI. The CDR3 runs 15 residues. Unique molecular identifiers were built into the TCRbeta library. Each CDR3 protein is one row after TCRdb ran MiXCR on the PCR reads. The table records roughly 590,000 distinct CDR3 sequences, 15% to 20% of them present only once. The chain joins TRBV6-5 to TRBJ2-1; 10 nucleotides line up with TRBD2. The source material was PBMCs from the stem cell graft donor, sampled from the stem cell graft. This sequence was found in a human donor who donated a stem cell graft to a child with acute myeloid leukemia. The CDR3 sequence: CASRYLAGAGREQFF. The CDR3 DNA reads TGTGCCAGCAGGTATCTAGCGGGGGCAGGCCGTGAGCAGTTCTTC.